This T cell receptor (beta chain) was identified during a study of OX40 agonist ivuxolimab in advanced cancers. Study-wide results and limits: On average, CD8+ T cells showed a greater number of expanded clones than CD4+.

The CDR3 loop spans 13 amino acids. Looked up from germline, CDR1 is MDHEN and CDR2 is SYDVKM. V was clipped by 1 base and J by 8 bases, with 11 bases between them. This clone was detected a few times. Its antigen is not known. Profiling relied on immunoSEQ multiplex PCR, and the TCRdb table lists in-frame clones only, not all of them. The sample carries approximately 67,000 clones, just over 90% recorded once. The specimen was CD4+ or CD8+ T cells sorted from blood, collected in a trial of the OX40 agonist ivuxolimab. The clonotype originates from an adult with an advanced solid tumor such as melanoma, head and neck, liver or kidney cancer. This sequence joins TRBV28 and TRBJ1-2, with D possibly TRBD1 on 5 matching bases. The CDR3 reads CASSLLSGRGYTF. CDR3 coding DNA: TGTGCCAGCAGTTTATTGTCAGGGAGAGGCTACACCTTC.